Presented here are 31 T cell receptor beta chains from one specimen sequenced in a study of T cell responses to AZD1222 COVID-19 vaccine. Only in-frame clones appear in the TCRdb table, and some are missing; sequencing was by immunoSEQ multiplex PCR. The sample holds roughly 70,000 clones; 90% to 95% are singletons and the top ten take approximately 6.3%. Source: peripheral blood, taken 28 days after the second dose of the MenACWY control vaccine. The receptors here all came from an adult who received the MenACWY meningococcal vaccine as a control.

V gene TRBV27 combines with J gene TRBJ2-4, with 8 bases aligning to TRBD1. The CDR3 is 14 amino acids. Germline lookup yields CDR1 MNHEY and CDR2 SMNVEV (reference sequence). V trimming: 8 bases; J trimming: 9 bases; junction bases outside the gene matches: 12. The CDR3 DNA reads TGTGCCAGCCGCCTTACAGGGGGGAGAAGCATTCAGTACTTC. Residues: CASRLTGGRSIQYF.

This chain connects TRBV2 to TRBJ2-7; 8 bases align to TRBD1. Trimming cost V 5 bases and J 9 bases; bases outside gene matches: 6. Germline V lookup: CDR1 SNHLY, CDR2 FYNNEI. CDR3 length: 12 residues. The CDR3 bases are TGTGCCAGCAGTCAAGGACAGGGCGGGCAGTACTTC. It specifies CASSQGQGGQYF. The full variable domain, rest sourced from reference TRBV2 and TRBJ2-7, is EPEVTQTPSHQVTQMGQEVILRCVPISNHLYFYWYRQILGQKVEFLVSFYNNEISEKSEIFDDQFSVERPDGSNFTLKIRSTKLEDSAMYFCASSQGQGGQYFGPGTRLTVT.

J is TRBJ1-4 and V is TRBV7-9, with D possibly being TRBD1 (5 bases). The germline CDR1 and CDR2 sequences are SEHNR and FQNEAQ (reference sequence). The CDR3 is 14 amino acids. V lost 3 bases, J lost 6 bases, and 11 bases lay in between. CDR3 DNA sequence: TGTGCCAGCAGCTTTAACCAGGGTTATGAAAAACTGTTTTTT. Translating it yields CASSFNQGYEKLFF.

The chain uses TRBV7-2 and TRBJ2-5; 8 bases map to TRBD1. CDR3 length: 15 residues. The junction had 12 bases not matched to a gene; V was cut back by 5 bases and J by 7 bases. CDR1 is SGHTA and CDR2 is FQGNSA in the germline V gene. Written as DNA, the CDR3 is TGTGCCAGCAGCCTTAACCCGGGACAGGCCGGGACCCAGTACTTC. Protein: CASSLNPGQAGTQYF.

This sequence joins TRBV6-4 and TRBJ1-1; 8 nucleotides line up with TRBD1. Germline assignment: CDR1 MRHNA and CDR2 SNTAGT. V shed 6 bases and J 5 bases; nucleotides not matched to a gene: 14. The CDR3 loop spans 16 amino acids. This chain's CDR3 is CASRREGGQGGTEAFF. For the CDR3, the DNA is TGTGCCAGCAGGAGAGAGGGCGGACAGGGTGGAACTGAAGCTTTCTTT.

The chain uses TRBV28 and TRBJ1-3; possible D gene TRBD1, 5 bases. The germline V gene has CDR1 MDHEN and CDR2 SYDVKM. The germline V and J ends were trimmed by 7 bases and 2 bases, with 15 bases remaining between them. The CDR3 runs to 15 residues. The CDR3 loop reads CASTSGRGTGNTIYF. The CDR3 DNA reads TGTGCCAGCACCTCTGGAAGGGGCACTGGAAACACCATATATTTT.

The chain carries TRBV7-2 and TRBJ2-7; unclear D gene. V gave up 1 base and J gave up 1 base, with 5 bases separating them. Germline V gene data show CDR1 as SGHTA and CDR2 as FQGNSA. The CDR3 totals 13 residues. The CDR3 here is CASSLGLSYEQYF. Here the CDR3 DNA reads TGTGCCAGCAGCTTAGGTTTGTCCTACGAGCAGTACTTC.

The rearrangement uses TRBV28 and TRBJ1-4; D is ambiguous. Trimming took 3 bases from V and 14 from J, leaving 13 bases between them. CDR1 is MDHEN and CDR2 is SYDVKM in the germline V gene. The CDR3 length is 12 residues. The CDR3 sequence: CASSFQDLGLFF. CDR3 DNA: TGTGCCAGCAGTTTCCAGGACCTGGGGCTGTTTTTT.

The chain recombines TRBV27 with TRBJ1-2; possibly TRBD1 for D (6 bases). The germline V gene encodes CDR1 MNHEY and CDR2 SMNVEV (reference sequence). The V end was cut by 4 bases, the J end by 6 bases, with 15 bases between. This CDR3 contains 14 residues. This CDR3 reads CASSSLQGWDGYTF. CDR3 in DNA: TGTGCCAGCAGTTCTTTACAGGGATGGGATGGCTACACCTTC.

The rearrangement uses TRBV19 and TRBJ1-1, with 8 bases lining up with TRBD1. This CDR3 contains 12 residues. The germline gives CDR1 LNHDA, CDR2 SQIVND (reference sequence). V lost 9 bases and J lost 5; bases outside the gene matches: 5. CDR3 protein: CASRTGLTEAFF. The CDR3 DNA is TGTGCCAGCCGGACAGGGCTTACTGAAGCTTTCTTT. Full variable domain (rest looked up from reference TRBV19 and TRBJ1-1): DGGITQSPKYLFRKEGQNVTLSCEQNLNHDAMYWYRQDPGQGLRLIYYSQIVNDFQKGDIAEGYSVSREKKESFPLTVTSAQKNPTAFYLCASRTGLTEAFFGQGTRLTVV.

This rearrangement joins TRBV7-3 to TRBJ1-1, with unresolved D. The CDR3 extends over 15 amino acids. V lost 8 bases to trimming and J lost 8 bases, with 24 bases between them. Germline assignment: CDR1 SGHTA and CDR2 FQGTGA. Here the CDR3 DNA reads TGTGCCAGCGGAGATGGGCTGGCGGCTAACGTGGAAGCTTTCTTT. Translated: CASGDGLAANVEAFF.

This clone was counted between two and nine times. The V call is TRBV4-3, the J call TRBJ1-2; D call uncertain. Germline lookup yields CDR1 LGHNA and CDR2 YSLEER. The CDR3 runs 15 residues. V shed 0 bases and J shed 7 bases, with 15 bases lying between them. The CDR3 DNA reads TGCGCCAGCAGCCAAGAAAGCGGGCTTGAGAGTGGCTACACCTTC. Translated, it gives CASSQESGLESGYTF.

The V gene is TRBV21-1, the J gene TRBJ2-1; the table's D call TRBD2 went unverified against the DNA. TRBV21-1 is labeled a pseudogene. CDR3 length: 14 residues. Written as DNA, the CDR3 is TGTGCCAGCAGCAAACTAAGGACTTACAATGAGCAGTTCTTC. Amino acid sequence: CASSKLRTYNEQFF.

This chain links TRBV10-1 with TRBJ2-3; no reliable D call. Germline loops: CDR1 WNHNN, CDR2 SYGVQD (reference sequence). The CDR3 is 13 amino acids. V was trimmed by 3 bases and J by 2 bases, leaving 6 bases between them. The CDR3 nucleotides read TGCGCCAGCAGTGACCAGACCACAGATACGCAGTATTTT. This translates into CASSDQTTDTQYF.

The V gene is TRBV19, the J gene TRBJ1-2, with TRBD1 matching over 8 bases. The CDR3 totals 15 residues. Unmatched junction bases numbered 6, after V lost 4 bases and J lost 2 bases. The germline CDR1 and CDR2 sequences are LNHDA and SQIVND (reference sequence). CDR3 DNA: TGTGCCAGTAGTACCCCGACAGGGGAAAACTATGGCTACACCTTC. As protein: CASSTPTGENYGYTF.

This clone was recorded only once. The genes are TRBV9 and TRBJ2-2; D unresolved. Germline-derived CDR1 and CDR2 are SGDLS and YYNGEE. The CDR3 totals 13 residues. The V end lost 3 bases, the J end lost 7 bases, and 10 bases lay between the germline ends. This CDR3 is CASSARPDGELFF. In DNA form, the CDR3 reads TGTGCCAGCAGCGCCAGACCGGACGGGGAGCTGTTTTTT.

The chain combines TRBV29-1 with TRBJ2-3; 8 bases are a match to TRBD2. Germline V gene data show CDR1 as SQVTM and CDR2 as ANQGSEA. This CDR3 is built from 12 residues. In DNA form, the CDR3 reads TGCGGGACTAGGGACTTCACAGATACGCAGTATTTT. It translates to CGTRDFTDTQYF.

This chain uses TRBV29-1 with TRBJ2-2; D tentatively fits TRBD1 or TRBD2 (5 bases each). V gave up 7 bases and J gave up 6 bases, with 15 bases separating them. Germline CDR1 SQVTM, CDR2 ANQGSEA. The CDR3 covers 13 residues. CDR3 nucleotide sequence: TGCAGCGCCGTCTCTGGGGGAGCCGGGGAGCTGTTTTTT. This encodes CSAVSGGAGELFF.

The CDR3 DNA reads as TGTGCCAGCAGCTTAGGGGCTCAGCCCCAGCATTTT. Translating gives CASSLGAQPQHF. The chain couples TRBV5-6 to TRBJ1-5; D is possibly TRBD1 (5 bases). The germline V gene encodes CDR1 SGHDT and CDR2 YYEEEE. Trimming stripped 2 bases from V and 6 bases from J, with 6 bases between. The CDR3 has 12 amino acids. Filled out from reference TRBV5-6 and TRBJ1-5, the complete variable domain reads DAGVTQSPTHLIKTRGQQVTLRCSPKSGHDTVSWYQQALGQGPQFIFQYYEEEERQRGNFPDRFSGHQFPNYSSELNVNALLLGDSALYLCASSLGAQPQHFGDGTRLSIL.

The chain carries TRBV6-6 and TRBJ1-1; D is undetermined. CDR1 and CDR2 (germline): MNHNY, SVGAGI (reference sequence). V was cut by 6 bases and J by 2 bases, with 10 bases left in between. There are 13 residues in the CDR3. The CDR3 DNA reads TGTGCCAGCAGGGGGAGCCGTAACACTGAAGCTTTCTTT. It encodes CASRGSRNTEAFF.

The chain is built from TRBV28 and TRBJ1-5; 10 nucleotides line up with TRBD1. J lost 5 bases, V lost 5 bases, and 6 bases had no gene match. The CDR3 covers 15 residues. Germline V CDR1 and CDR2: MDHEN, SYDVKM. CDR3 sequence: CASSLDRGRHQPQHF. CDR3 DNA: TGTGCCAGCAGTCTCGACAGGGGGCGTCATCAGCCCCAGCATTTT.

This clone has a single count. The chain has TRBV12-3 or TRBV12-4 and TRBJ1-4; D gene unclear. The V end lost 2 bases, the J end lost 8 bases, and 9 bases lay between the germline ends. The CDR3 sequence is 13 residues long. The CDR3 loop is CASSLPGVEKLFF. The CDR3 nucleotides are TGTGCCAGCAGTTTACCTGGGGTGGAAAAACTGTTTTTT.

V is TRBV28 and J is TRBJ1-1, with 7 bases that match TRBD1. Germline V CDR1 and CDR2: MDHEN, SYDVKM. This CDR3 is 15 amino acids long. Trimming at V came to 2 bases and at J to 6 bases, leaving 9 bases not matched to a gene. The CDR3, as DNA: TGTGCCAGCAGTTTAGCGAGGGGGCTTAGTCCTGAAGCTTTCTTT. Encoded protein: CASSLARGLSPEAFF.

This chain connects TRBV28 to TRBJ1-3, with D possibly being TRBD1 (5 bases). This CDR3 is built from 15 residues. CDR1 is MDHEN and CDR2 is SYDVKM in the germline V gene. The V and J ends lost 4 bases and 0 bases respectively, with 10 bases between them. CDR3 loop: CASSSTVLSGNTIYF. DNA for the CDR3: TGTGCCAGCAGTTCGACAGTGCTCTCTGGAAACACCATATATTTT. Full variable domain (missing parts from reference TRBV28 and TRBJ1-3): DVKVTQSSRYLVKRTGEKVFLECVQDMDHENMFWYRQDPGLGLRLIYFSYDVKMKEKGDIPEGYSVSREKKERFSLILESASTNQTSMYLCASSSTVLSGNTIYFGEGSWLTVV.

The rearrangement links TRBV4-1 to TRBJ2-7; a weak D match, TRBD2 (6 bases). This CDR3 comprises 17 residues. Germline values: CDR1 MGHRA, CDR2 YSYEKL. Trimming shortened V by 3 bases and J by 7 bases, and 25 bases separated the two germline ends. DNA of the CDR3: TGCGCCAGCAGCCAGGATAAACGTAGCGGCCTACTTTGGGAGCAGTACTTC. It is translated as CASSQDKRSGLLWEQYF.

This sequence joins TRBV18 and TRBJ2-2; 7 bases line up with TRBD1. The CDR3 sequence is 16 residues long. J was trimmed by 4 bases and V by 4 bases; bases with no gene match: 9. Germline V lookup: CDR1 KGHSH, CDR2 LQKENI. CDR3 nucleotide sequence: TGTGCCAGCTCACTGCGACAGGGCGGATCCACCGGGGAGCTGTTTTTT. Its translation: CASSLRQGGSTGELFF.

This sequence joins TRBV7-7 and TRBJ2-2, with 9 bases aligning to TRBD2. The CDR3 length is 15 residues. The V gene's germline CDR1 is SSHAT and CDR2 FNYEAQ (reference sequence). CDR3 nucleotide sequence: TGTGCTAGCGGGGGCGGGAGGTACCCCGGCGGGGAGCTGTTTTTT. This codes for CASGGGRYPGGELFF. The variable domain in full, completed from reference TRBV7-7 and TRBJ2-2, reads GAGVSQSPRYKVTKRGQDVTLRCDPISSHATLYWYQQALGQGPEFLTYFNYEAQPDKSGLPSDRFSAERPEGSISTLTIQRTEQRDSAMYRCASGGGRYPGGELFFGEGSRLTVL.

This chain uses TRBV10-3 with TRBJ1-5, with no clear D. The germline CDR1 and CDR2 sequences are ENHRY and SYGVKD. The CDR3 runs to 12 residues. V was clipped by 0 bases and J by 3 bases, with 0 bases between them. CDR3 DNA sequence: TGTGCCATCAGTGAGTCCAATCAGCCCCAGCATTTT. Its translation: CAISESNQPQHF.

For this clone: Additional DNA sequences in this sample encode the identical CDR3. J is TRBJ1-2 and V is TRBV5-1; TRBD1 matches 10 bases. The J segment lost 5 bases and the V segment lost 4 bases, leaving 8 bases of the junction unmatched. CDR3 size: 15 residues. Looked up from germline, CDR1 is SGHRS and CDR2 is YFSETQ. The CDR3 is CASSGRTGGGYGYTF. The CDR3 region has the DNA TGCGCCAGCAGCGGCCGGACAGGGGGTGGGTATGGCTACACCTTC.

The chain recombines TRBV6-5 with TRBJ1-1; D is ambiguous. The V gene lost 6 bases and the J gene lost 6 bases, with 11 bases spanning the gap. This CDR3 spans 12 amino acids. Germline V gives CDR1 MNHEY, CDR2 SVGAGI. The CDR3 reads CASRADSPEAFF. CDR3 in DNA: TGTGCCAGCAGGGCGGACTCGCCTGAAGCTTTCTTT.

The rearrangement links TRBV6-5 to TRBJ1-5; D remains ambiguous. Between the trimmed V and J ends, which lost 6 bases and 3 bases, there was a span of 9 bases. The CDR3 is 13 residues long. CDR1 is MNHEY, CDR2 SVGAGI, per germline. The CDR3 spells CASREGYNQPQHF. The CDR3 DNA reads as TGTGCCAGCAGGGAGGGCTACAATCAGCCCCAGCATTTT.